A selection of T cell receptor beta chains follows, all from one sample in a study of blood T cells in healthy people across ages. TCRdb independently ran MiXCR on the 5' RACE reads; one entry per CDR3 protein. The table lists 1.4 million to 1.5 million distinct CDR3 sequences, around 39% of them singletons, with 6.5% to 10% in the top ten. Sequencing input: blood. The source is a woman aged 18-29 years in good health. CDR3s include the opening cysteine and the closing phenylalanine or tryptophan. D genes are given only for firm matches. Clone size appears in some rows only: once, few, many, or a class for an expanded clone.

d_gene: TRBD1
abundance: few
j_gene: TRBJ2-3
v_gene: TRBV7-2
CDR3nt: TGTGCCAGCTCCGGACAGGGGCAAGATACGCAGTATTTT
CDR3aa: CASSGQGQDTQYF

d_gene: TRBD1
abundance: few
j_gene: TRBJ1-1
v_gene: TRBV6-6
CDR3nt: TGTGCCAGCACCCCGACAGGGGTAAACACTGAAGCTTTCTTT
CDR3aa: CASTPTGVNTEAFF

d_gene: TRBD1
abundance: -
j_gene: TRBJ1-5
v_gene: TRBV6-7
CDR3nt: TGTGCCAGCACTGACGGCGACAGGGGCGTCCATAGCAATCAGCCCCAGCATTTT
CDR3aa: CASTDGDRGVHSNQPQHF

d_gene: -
abundance: -
j_gene: TRBJ1-2
v_gene: TRBV28
CDR3nt: TGTGCCAGCAGTTTATTTGGGGGGAAGGATGGCTACACCTTC
CDR3aa: CASSLFGGKDGYTF

d_gene: -
abundance: -
j_gene: TRBJ2-7
v_gene: TRBV9
CDR3nt: TGTGCCAGCAGCCCCGCTCACCCGAATCCCTACGAGCAGTACTTC
CDR3aa: CASSPAHPNPYEQYF

d_gene: -
abundance: -
j_gene: TRBJ2-7
v_gene: TRBV3-1
CDR3nt: TGTGCCAGCAGCCAGGTCCAGGGAGCCCAGTACTTC
CDR3aa: CASSQVQGAQYF

d_gene: TRBD2
abundance: few
j_gene: TRBJ2-7
v_gene: TRBV9
CDR3nt: TGTGCCAGCAGCGTAGTTACAGCGGGGGTGGACGAGCAGTACTTC
CDR3aa: CASSVVTAGVDEQYF

d_gene: -
abundance: few
j_gene: TRBJ1-2
v_gene: TRBV6-5
CDR3nt: TGTGCCAGCACCTCACCACCGGGAGCTGGGGGCTATGGCTACACCTTC
CDR3aa: CASTSPPGAGGYGYTF

d_gene: -
abundance: -
j_gene: TRBJ2-7
v_gene: TRBV30
CDR3nt: TGTGCCTGGACGTATTCTTACGAGCAGTACTTC
CDR3aa: CAWTYSYEQYF

d_gene: -
abundance: many
j_gene: TRBJ2-6
v_gene: TRBV10-3
CDR3nt: TGTGCCATCAGTGGGTTCCCGGGGGGGGCCAACGTCCTGACTTTC
CDR3aa: CAISGFPGGANVLTF

d_gene: -
abundance: few
j_gene: TRBJ2-1
v_gene: TRBV29-1
CDR3nt: TGCAGCGTTGGAGTGGCGTTTGGGGAGCAGTTCTTC
CDR3aa: CSVGVAFGEQFF

d_gene: -
abundance: few
j_gene: TRBJ2-3
v_gene: TRBV25-1
CDR3nt: TGTGCCAGCAGGCCCCACGGGGATTCTAACACAGATACGCAGTATTTT
CDR3aa: CASRPHGDSNTDTQYF

d_gene: TRBD1
abundance: few
j_gene: TRBJ1-5
v_gene: TRBV2
CDR3nt: TGTGCCAGCGCGGACACAGGGGCAGTCGGCCGACCCCAGCATTTT
CDR3aa: CASADTGAVGRPQHF

d_gene: -
abundance: -
j_gene: TRBJ1-5
v_gene: TRBV6-1
CDR3nt: TGTGCCAGCAGTGGGGTCTATAGCAATCAGCCCCAGCATTTT
CDR3aa: CASSGVYSNQPQHF

d_gene: TRBD1
abundance: -
j_gene: TRBJ1-2
v_gene: TRBV28
CDR3nt: TGTGCCAGCAGTCCCCCAGGGACAGGGGCTGGGGGCTACACCTTC
CDR3aa: CASSPPGTGAGGYTF

d_gene: TRBD2
abundance: few
j_gene: TRBJ2-3
v_gene: TRBV6-6
CDR3nt: TGTGCCAGCAGCAAAACGACTAGCGGGAGAATTACAGATACGCAGTATTTT
CDR3aa: CASSKTTSGRITDTQYF

d_gene: -
abundance: -
j_gene: TRBJ1-1
v_gene: TRBV2
CDR3nt: TGTGCCAGCAGCTCACAGGGTGTGGAGAAAAGGATCGAAGCTTTCTTT
CDR3aa: CASSSQGVEKRIEAFF

d_gene: -
abundance: -
j_gene: TRBJ2-7
v_gene: TRBV5-1
CDR3nt: TGCGCCAGCAGCTTGCAGGGAAACTCCTACGAGCAGTACTTC
CDR3aa: CASSLQGNSYEQYF

d_gene: -
abundance: -
j_gene: TRBJ2-5
v_gene: TRBV10-3
CDR3nt: TGTGCCATCAGTGCATCACAGGGCCAAGAGACCCAGTACTTC
CDR3aa: CAISASQGQETQYF

d_gene: -
abundance: once
j_gene: TRBJ1-1
v_gene: TRBV19
CDR3nt: TGTGCCAGTACGGGACACCAGAACACTGAAGCTTTCTTT
CDR3aa: CASTGHQNTEAFF

d_gene: -
abundance: -
j_gene: TRBJ1-1
v_gene: TRBV6-1
CDR3nt: TGTGCCAGCAGCAAGTTTTTGAACACTGAAGCTTTCTTT
CDR3aa: CASSKFLNTEAFF

d_gene: TRBD2
abundance: -
j_gene: TRBJ2-5
v_gene: TRBV7-2
CDR3nt: TGTGCCAGCAGCACGCTAGCGGTCTCCTACAATGAGCAGTACTTC
CDR3aa: CASSTLAVSYNEQYF